This T cell receptor beta chain was sequenced during a study of shared T cell receptors in the human thymus. V lost 8 bases and J lost 5; bases outside the gene matches: 16. Germline loops: CDR1 SQVTM, CDR2 ANQGSEA. The CDR3 is 15 amino acids. The protocol was immunoSEQ multiplex PCR, while the TCRdb copy is restricted to in-frame clones and leaves out a portion. The profile shows 500,000 to 550,000 clones, approximately 80% of them singletons. The sample also formed part of further work on human thymus T cells. That study reports: Donor material was obtained from healthy Finnish infants undergoing corrective surgery for congenital heart defects. Resections from corrective heart surgery supplied the thymus tissue. Highly overlapping thymic repertoires among unrelated individuals were reported in related research.

This rearrangement joins TRBV29-1 to TRBJ2-7, with 9 bases identical to TRBD2. The sequenced sample was thymocytes. The TCR was taken from a boy under three years old with a congenital heart defect. The CDR3 loop is CSPSGHFAGGNEQYF. The CDR3 DNA sequence: TGCAGCCCATCGGGACACTTCGCGGGAGGGAACGAGCAGTACTTC.